This T cell receptor (beta chain) was identified during a study of T cells in narcolepsy. Study-level findings and limits: Reportedly, autoreactive clonotypes were serially detected in patients' blood but not controls'.

A single count supports this clone. Its antigen is still unknown. TCRdb keeps only in-frame clones here, not all; method: immunoSEQ multiplex PCR. Altogether around 30,000 clones are present, roughly four fifths being singletons, with the ten largest covering around 3%. The origin of this receptor is a human donor with narcolepsy. Material for sequencing was CD45RA- memory CD4+ T cells from PBMCs.

In DNA form, the CDR3 reads TGTGCCAGCAGCTTAGGGGTAGAACTGTTTTTT. This translates into CASSLGVELFF. The genes are TRBV7-8 and TRBJ1-4; D not certain. The CDR3 extends over 11 amino acids. The V gene's germline CDR1 is SGHVS and CDR2 FQNEAQ. The V end lost 1 base, the J end lost 12 bases, and 6 bases lay between the germline ends.